This TCR beta chain originates from a study of T cell clusters in autoimmune cytopenias. On the study more broadly: A median of around 50,000 TRB reads per sample yielded a median approximately 2,400 distinct clonotypes.

The CDR3 is 15 residues long. Germline V CDR1 and CDR2: SGHDT, YYEEEE. Overall study findings and caveats: TRB repertoire shifts in secondary cytopenia and chronic lymphocytic leukemia mostly reflected lymphoma, not autoimmunity.

Multiplex touch-down PCR amplified TRB using TRB-A and TRB-B pools in one tube. TCRdb re-called the multiplex PCR reads, yielding one record per CDR3 amino acid sequence without DNA. The specimen's table records some 6,100 distinct CDR3 sequences. Points on this clonotype: Antigen: not known.

TRB was amplified from roughly 0.25 ug of peripheral blood genomic DNA per sample. The same sample was also studied in work on T cell repertoires in aging, cancer and after chemotherapy. That work contributes: Healthy donor repertoires were recorded over several months to years and showed clear clonal overlap. Compared with age-matched healthy donors, untreated hematological or solid cancer patients showed higher blood TCR clonality.

Sequencing was performed on peripheral blood. The rearrangement links TRBV5-6 to TRBJ1-5; TCRdb calls TRBD1, which cannot be checked without DNA. The sequence derives from a human donor in good health. The CDR3 spells CASSDLTGGNQPQHF.